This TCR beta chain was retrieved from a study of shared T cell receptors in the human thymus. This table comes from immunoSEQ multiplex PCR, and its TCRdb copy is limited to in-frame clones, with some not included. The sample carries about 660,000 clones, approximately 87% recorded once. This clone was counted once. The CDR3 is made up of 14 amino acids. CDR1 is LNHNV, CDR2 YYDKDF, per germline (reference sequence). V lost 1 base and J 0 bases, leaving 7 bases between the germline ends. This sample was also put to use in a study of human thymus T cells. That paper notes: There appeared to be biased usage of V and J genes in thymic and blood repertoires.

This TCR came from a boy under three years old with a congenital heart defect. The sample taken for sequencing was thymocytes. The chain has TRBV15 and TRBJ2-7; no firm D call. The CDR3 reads CATSRAELSYEQYF. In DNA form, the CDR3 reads TGTGCCACCAGCAGAGCTGAGCTCTCCTACGAGCAGTACTTC.